Detailed here is one TCR beta chain. The antigen remains unidentified. The CDR3 runs 16 residues. With 3 bases clipped from V and 2 bases from J, the junction kept 7 bases outside the gene matches. CDR1 and CDR2 (germline): LNHDA, SQIVND (reference sequence). This sample was included in a study of cytomegalovirus exposure and HLA in healthy donors. On the study more broadly: Counted in an early data release were roughly 87 million unique TCRs from HLA-typed donors.

Primers for the PCR totalled 60 Vbeta and 13 Jbeta. Original analysis: Later reanalysis found 75 million to 95 million unique TCR beta chains, roughly 10 million of them shared. Profiling relied on immunoSEQ multiplex PCR, and the TCRdb table lists in-frame clones only, not all of them. V and J calls and clone size are as listed in that table; D and trimming were resolved from the DNA. The clone table shows 170,000 or so clones, with the ten largest holding under 2.5%. Notes on the study in general: TRBV6-2, TRBV6-3 and other indistinguishable V segments were excluded. Analyzed later, most CMV-associated TCR beta chains appeared HLA-restricted.

The rearrangement uses TRBV19 and TRBJ2-1; 7 nucleotides align to TRBD2. Sequences were obtained from PBMCs. This sequence originates from a man aged 25 to 45 in good health and CMV-seronegative. The CDR3 sequence is CASSIPGREAYNEQFF. The CDR3, as DNA: TGTGCCAGTAGTATCCCCGGTCGGGAGGCCTACAATGAGCAGTTCTTC.